A single sample gave rise to the 15 T cell receptor beta chains below, sequenced in a study of blood T cell repertoires in COVID-19. The protocol was immunoSEQ multiplex PCR, while the TCRdb copy is restricted to in-frame clones and leaves out a portion. In the table there are approximately 200,000 clones, 70% to 85% of which are singletons. The sequenced material came from peripheral blood. These receptors were taken from a woman between 45 and 65 years old with acute or convalescent COVID-19.

The chain carries TRBV15 and TRBJ2-7, with TRBD2 identical over 7 bases. Trimming took 1 base from V and 0 from J; bases not matched to a gene: 3. This CDR3 is 15 amino acids long. CDR1 and CDR2 (germline): LNHNV, YYDKDF (reference sequence). DNA of the CDR3: TGTGCCACCAGCAGAGCGGGGGGAGGCTCCTACGAGCAGTACTTC. Translated, it gives CATSRAGGGSYEQYF.

The chain employs TRBV2 and TRBJ2-7; no clear D gene. V was clipped by 6 bases and J by 7 bases, with 13 bases between them. The CDR3 length is 12 residues. Germline V lookup: CDR1 SNHLY, CDR2 FYNNEI. CDR3 coding DNA: TGTGCCAGCAGCTCCCCGTATGAGGAGCAGTACTTC. It codes for CASSSPYEEQYF.

This chain uses TRBV19 with TRBJ1-5; TRBD1 aligns across 7 bases. Germline V gives CDR1 LNHDA, CDR2 SQIVND (reference sequence). The CDR3 totals 14 residues. The trim removed 5 bases at V and 1 base at J, leaving 2 bases unmatched. This CDR3 is CASSSQGSNQPQHF. In DNA form, the CDR3 reads TGTGCCAGTAGTTCACAGGGGAGCAATCAGCCCCAGCATTTT.

V is TRBV15 and J is TRBJ1-5, with D tentatively TRBD1 (6 bases). The CDR3 runs 16 residues. Germline CDR1 is LNHNV and CDR2 is YYDKDF (reference sequence). Trimming removed 2 bases from V and 5 bases from J, with 16 bases in between. CDR3 sequence: CATSRSKGEGDQPQHF. Written as DNA, the CDR3 is TGTGCCACCAGCAGATCCAAAGGGGAGGGGGATCAGCCCCAGCATTTT.

The table lists this clone with a count of one. The chain recombines TRBV5-4 with TRBJ2-4; TRBD2 matches 8 bases. The V gene end was trimmed by 0 bases and the J gene end by 0 bases; junction bases not matched to a gene: 2. CDR1 SGHNT and CDR2 YYREEE come from the germline V gene (reference sequence). This CDR3 contains 16 residues. This CDR3 is CASSLAAGGAKNIQYF. The CDR3 nucleotides are TGTGCCAGCAGCTTGGCGGCGGGGGGAGCCAAAAACATTCAGTACTTC.

V gene TRBV28 combines with J gene TRBJ2-7, with D possibly matching TRBD2 (6 bases). The germline CDR1 and CDR2 sequences are MDHEN and SYDVKM. Trimming pared 4 bases from V and 3 bases from J, leaving 19 bases between. The CDR3 contains 16 residues. Here the CDR3 reads CASSSPLGRGLYEQYF. The CDR3 DNA sequence: TGTGCCAGCAGTTCCCCCCTGGGAAGGGGACTCTACGAGCAGTACTTC.

The chain couples TRBV27 to TRBJ2-7; 16 nucleotides line up with TRBD2. The CDR3 covers 15 residues. CDR1 is MNHEY, CDR2 SMNVEV, per germline (reference sequence). Trimming took 6 bases from V and 3 from J; bases not matched to a gene: 2. The DNA for the CDR3 is TGTGCCAGCAGGGGACTAGCGGGAGGGTTCTACGAGCAGTACTTC. Its translation is CASRGLAGGFYEQYF.

The gene calls are TRBV9 and TRBJ2-2, with 12 bases that match TRBD2. This CDR3 region has 16 residues. J was trimmed by 5 bases and V by 4 bases; bases with no gene match: 6. The V gene's germline CDR1 is SGDLS and CDR2 YYNGEE. The CDR3 sequence is CASSPGLAGGTGELFF. The CDR3 region has the DNA TGTGCCAGCAGCCCTGGGCTAGCGGGAGGGACCGGGGAGCTGTTTTTT.

The rearrangement joins TRBV13 to TRBJ1-1; 8 nucleotides agree with TRBD1. Germline V gives CDR1 PRHDT, CDR2 FYEKMQ (reference sequence). Trimming at V came to 5 bases and at J to 5 bases, leaving 13 bases not matched to a gene. The CDR3 extends over 16 amino acids. CDR3 sequence (DNA): TGTGCCAGCAGCACGACCCGACAGGGGTCTCTTACTGAAGCTTTCTTT. Translated: CASSTTRQGSLTEAFF.

V and J are TRBV14 and TRBJ1-6; a weak D match, TRBD1 (6 bases). The CDR3 loop spans 14 amino acids. The V end lost 5 bases, the J end lost 8 bases, and 13 bases lay between the germline ends. Germline V gene data show CDR1 as SGHDN and CDR2 as FVKESK. The CDR3 bases are TGTGCCAGCAGCGGTCGGGGGGCAGATTCACCCCTCCACTTT. Protein sequence: CASSGRGADSPLHF.

The chain couples TRBV6-5 to TRBJ2-7; possibly TRBD1 for D (5 bases). The V gene's germline CDR1 is MNHEY and CDR2 SVGAGI. CDR3 length: 13 residues. Trimming removed 8 bases from V and 0 bases from J, with 11 bases in between. CDR3 amino acids: CASRVTDSYEQYF. In DNA, the CDR3 is TGTGCCAGCCGAGTGACAGACTCCTACGAGCAGTACTTC.

The chain uses TRBV27 and TRBJ2-2, with 10 bases that match TRBD2. Germline trimming cut 5 bases from V and 8 bases from J; bases unmatched to any gene: 14. The CDR3 has 17 residues. Germline V gene data show CDR1 as MNHEY and CDR2 as SMNVEV (reference sequence). The CDR3 DNA reads TGTGCCAGCAGTAGTCAGCGGGGGGGCGTGGGTCTAGGGGAGCTGTTTTTT. This codes for CASSSQRGGVGLGELFF.

This chain connects TRBV28 to TRBJ2-1, with 8 bases lining up with TRBD1. This CDR3 spans 15 amino acids. Germline V gene data show CDR1 as MDHEN and CDR2 as SYDVKM. Unmatched junction bases numbered 4, after V lost 2 bases and J lost 4 bases. The CDR3 sequence: CASSLGQGGYNEQFF. CDR3 DNA sequence: TGTGCCAGCAGTTTAGGACAGGGAGGATACAATGAGCAGTTCTTC.

The DNA for the CDR3 is TGTGCCAGCGGGCAGACCTACGAGCAGTACTTC. Its translation is CASGQTYEQYF. The V call is TRBV12-3 or TRBV12-4, the J call TRBJ2-7; D not certain. V lost 8 bases and J lost 2, with 7 bases in between. The length of the CDR3 is 11 residues.

This clone was detected once. This sample includes further DNA sequences coding for the same CDR3. V usage is TRBV19 and J usage is TRBJ1-1; D is possibly TRBD1 (5 bases). The CDR3 extends over 14 amino acids. Per the germline V gene, CDR1 is LNHDA and CDR2 is SQIVND (reference sequence). With 2 bases removed from V and 4 bases from J, the gap between germline ends came to 11 bases. The DNA of the CDR3 is TGTGCCAGTAGTATATCCAGGGCGAGCACTGAAGCTTTCTTT. Residues: CASSISRASTEAFF.